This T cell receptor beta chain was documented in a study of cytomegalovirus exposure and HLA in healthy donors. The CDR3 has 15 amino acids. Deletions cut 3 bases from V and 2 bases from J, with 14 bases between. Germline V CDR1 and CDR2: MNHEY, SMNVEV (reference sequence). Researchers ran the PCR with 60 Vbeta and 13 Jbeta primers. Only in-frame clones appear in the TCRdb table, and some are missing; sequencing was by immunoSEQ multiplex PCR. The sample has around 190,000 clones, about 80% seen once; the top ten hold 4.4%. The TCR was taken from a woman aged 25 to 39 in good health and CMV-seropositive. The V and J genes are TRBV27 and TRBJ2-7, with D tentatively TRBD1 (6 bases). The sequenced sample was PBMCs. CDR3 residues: CASSFLGAVAYEQYF. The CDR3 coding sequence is TGTGCCAGCAGTTTCCTGGGGGCCGTAGCCTACGAGCAGTACTTC.